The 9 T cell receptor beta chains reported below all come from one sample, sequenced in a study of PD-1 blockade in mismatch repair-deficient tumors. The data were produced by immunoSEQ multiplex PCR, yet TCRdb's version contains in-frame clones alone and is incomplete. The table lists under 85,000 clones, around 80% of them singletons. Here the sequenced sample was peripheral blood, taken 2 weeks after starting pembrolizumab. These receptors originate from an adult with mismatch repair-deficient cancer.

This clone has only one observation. CDR3 sequence (DNA): TGCGCCAGCAGTGAGTCACGGGGGAAGGTAACTGAAGCTTTCTTT. Protein: CASSESRGKVTEAFF. This sequence joins TRBV10-1 and TRBJ1-1; possibly TRBD1 for D (5 bases). Trimming took off 0 bases at V and 5 bases at J, with 13 bases between the two ends. Germline CDR1 and CDR2: WNHNN and SYGVQD (reference sequence). The CDR3 covers 15 residues.

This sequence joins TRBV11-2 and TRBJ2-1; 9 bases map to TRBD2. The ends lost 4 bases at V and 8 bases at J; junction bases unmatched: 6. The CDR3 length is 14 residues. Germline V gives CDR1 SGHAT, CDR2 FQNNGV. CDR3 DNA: TGTGCCAGCAGCTCCCCGGCGGGAGGGTATGAGCAGTTCTTC. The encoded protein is CASSSPAGGYEQFF.

The CDR3 loop is CASSVTGGNTEAFF. CDR3 DNA sequence: TGTGCCAGTTCCGTAACGGGGGGGAACACTGAAGCTTTCTTT. The chain couples TRBV19 to TRBJ1-1; D may be TRBD1 (5 bases). This CDR3 is 14 amino acids long. The germline gives CDR1 LNHDA, CDR2 SQIVND (reference sequence). Trimming shortened V by 8 bases and J by 1 base, and 14 bases separated the two germline ends.

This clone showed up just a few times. DNA of the CDR3: TGTGCCAGTACCCGGGCTCATCTCAGCGACGAGCAGTACTTC. Translated, it gives CASTRAHLSDEQYF. This chain joins TRBV19 and TRBJ2-7; D not resolved. Germline V lookup: CDR1 LNHDA, CDR2 SQIVND (reference sequence). V shed 7 bases and J shed 5 bases, with 18 bases lying between them. The length of the CDR3 is 14 residues. The full variable domain, its missing parts supplied by reference TRBV19 and TRBJ2-7, is DGGITQSPKYLFRKEGQNVTLSCEQNLNHDAMYWYRQDPGQGLRLIYYSQIVNDFQKGDIAEGYSVSREKKESFPLTVTSAQKNPTAFYLCASTRAHLSDEQYFGPGTRLTVT.

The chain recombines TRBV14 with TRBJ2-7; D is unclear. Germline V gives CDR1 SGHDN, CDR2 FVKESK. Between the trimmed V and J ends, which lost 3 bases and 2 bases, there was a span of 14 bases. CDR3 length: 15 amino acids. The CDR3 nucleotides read TGTGCCAGCAGCCAGTACGATAAACCCCCCTACGAGCAGTACTTC. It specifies CASSQYDKPPYEQYF.

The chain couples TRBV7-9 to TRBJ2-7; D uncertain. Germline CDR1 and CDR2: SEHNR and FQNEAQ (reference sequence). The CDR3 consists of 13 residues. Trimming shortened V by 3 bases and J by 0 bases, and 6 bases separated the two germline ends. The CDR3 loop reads CASSFDGSYEQYF. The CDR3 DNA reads TGTGCCAGCAGCTTTGACGGCTCCTACGAGCAGTACTTC.

Here the CDR3 DNA reads TGCAGCGGGAAAGCGGGACCAACCTCTGACACCGGGGAGCTGTTTTTT. Translating it yields CSGKAGPTSDTGELFF. The chain uses TRBV29-1 and TRBJ2-2; 7 bases fit TRBD2. This CDR3 region has 16 residues. From germline, CDR1 is SQVTM and CDR2 ANQGSEA. V was pared by 7 bases and J by 3 bases, with 14 bases of the junction left unmatched.

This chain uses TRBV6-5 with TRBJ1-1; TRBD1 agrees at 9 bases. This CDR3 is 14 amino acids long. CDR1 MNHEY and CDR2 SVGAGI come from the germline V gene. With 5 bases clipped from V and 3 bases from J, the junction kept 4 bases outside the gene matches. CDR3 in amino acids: CASSRRTGDTEAFF. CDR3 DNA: TGTGCCAGCAGTCGCCGGACAGGGGACACTGAAGCTTTCTTT.

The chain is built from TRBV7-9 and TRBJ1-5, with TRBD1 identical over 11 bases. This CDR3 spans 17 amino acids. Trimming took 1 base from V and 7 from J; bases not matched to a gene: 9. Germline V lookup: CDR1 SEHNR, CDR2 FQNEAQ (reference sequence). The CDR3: CASSLGGTGGRGQPQHF. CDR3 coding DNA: TGTGCCAGCAGCTTAGGAGGGACAGGGGGGAGAGGACAGCCCCAGCATTTT.